This passage covers 18 T cell receptor beta chains from one sample sequenced in a study of technical replicates of blood from several donors. The data were produced by immunoSEQ multiplex PCR, yet TCRdb's version contains in-frame clones alone and is incomplete. Here the sample spans more than 70,000 clones, just over 90% being singletons. Sequenced sample: T cells isolated from PBMCs. These receptors were obtained from a human donor in good health.

This chain connects TRBV10-3 to TRBJ2-5, with 9 bases identical to TRBD1. The V and J ends lost 7 bases and 4 bases, in that order; junction bases with no gene match: 7. There are 14 residues in the CDR3. Germline lookup yields CDR1 ENHRY and CDR2 SYGVKD. The CDR3 here is CAIKGTGSGETQYF. DNA for the CDR3: TGTGCCATCAAGGGGACAGGGAGCGGAGAGACCCAGTACTTC.

This chain connects TRBV19 to TRBJ2-7; 9 bases align to TRBD1. The V gene end was trimmed by 8 bases and the J gene end by 1 base; junction bases not matched to a gene: 18. Germline V CDR1 and CDR2: LNHDA, SQIVND (reference sequence). The CDR3 spans 18 residues. CDR3 sequence: CASSPFRDREAPSYEQYF. In nucleotides, the CDR3 is TGTGCCAGTTCCCCGTTTCGGGACAGGGAAGCCCCATCCTACGAGCAGTACTTC.

This rearrangement joins TRBV29-1 to TRBJ2-1, with D perhaps matching TRBD2 (7 bases). Trimming left V 4 bases short and J 9 bases short, with 16 bases between. This CDR3 is 13 amino acids long. Germline assignment: CDR1 SQVTM and CDR2 ANQGSEA. In DNA, the CDR3 is TGCAGCGTTGCGGCCAGGGGAGGGATTGAGCAGTTCTTC. Translation gives CSVAARGGIEQFF.

The chain has TRBV11-2 and TRBJ1-2; maybe TRBD1 (5 bases). V gave up 5 bases and J gave up 2 bases, with 15 bases separating them. Germline CDR1 SGHAT, CDR2 FQNNGV. The CDR3 spans 15 residues. CDR3 sequence: CASSPGAGGNYGYTF. The CDR3 DNA is TGTGCCAGCAGCCCTGGGGCCGGGGGGAACTATGGCTACACCTTC.

The chain joins TRBV2 to TRBJ1-4, with D perhaps TRBD1 (6 bases). V dropped 8 bases and J dropped 11 bases, with 12 bases sitting between them. Germline CDR1 and CDR2: SNHLY and FYNNEI. The CDR3 extends over 11 amino acids. The CDR3: CASSRGGKLFF. In DNA, the CDR3 is TGTGCCAGCTCCAGGGGCGGGAAACTGTTTTTT.

The CDR3 sequence: CASSATTSGADTQYF. CDR3 in DNA: TGTGCCAGCAGTGCGACGACTAGCGGGGCAGATACGCAGTATTTT. The V call is TRBV6-1, the J call TRBJ2-3, with TRBD2 matching 11 bases. Per germline, CDR1 MNHNS and CDR2 SASEGT. The CDR3 consists of 15 residues. V shed 4 bases and J 4 bases; nucleotides not matched to a gene: 4.

V and J are TRBV9 and TRBJ2-3; D might be TRBD2 (5 bases). V lost 0 bases, J lost 4 bases, and 15 bases lay in between. Germline V gene data show CDR1 as SGDLS and CDR2 as YYNGEE. This CDR3 has 16 amino acids. CDR3 sequence (DNA): TGTGCCAGCAGCGTAGATCGTTTCGGGGTCGCAGATACGCAGTATTTT. It codes for CASSVDRFGVADTQYF.

This clone was observed once. The chain joins TRBV6-1 to TRBJ1-5, with 8 bases lining up with TRBD1. The J segment lost 0 bases and the V segment lost 3 bases, leaving 10 bases of the junction unmatched. This CDR3 spans 18 amino acids. Germline values: CDR1 MNHNS, CDR2 SASEGT. The CDR3 protein is CASSDDPGTGLSNQPQHF. The CDR3 coding sequence is TGTGCCAGCAGTGACGACCCCGGGACAGGACTTAGCAATCAGCCCCAGCATTTT.

The CDR3: CASRDGQGPQETQYF. CDR3 DNA sequence: TGTGCCAGCAGGGACGGACAGGGGCCACAAGAGACCCAGTACTTC. This rearrangement joins TRBV2 to TRBJ2-5, with 9 positions matching TRBD1. Trimming removed 6 bases from V and 2 bases from J; junction bases left unmatched: 7. The V gene's germline CDR1 is SNHLY and CDR2 FYNNEI. The CDR3 runs to 15 residues.

The table lists this clone with a count of one. CDR3 region: CASSQARAGATWGTQYF. CDR3 nucleotides: TGCGCCAGCAGCCAAGCAAGGGCGGGAGCTACCTGGGGGACCCAGTACTTC. V gene TRBV4-1 combines with J gene TRBJ2-5; TRBD2 matches at 7 bases. Unmatched junction bases numbered 15, after V lost 1 base and J lost 7 bases. Germline values: CDR1 MGHRA, CDR2 YSYEKL. This CDR3 contains 17 residues.

The chain recombines TRBV29-1 with TRBJ2-7; possibly TRBD1 for D (6 bases). This CDR3 has 12 residues. From germline, CDR1 is SQVTM and CDR2 ANQGSEA. The V and J ends lost 0 bases and 5 bases respectively, with 8 bases between them. The CDR3 region has the DNA TGCAGCGTTGAAGAAAACAGGGACGAGCAGTACTTC. This encodes CSVEENRDEQYF.

In regard to this clone: Sequence at one end of the junction differs from germline and may be a read error. The chain is built from TRBV7-7 and TRBJ1-5, with D hard to call. Germline V lookup: CDR1 SSHAT, CDR2 FNYEAQ (reference sequence). CDR3 length: 13 amino acids. Here the CDR3 reads CASSSTYRRPQHF. The CDR3 region has the DNA TGTGCTAGCAGCTCAACATATAGGAGGCCCCAGCATTTT. Full variable domain (rest looked up from reference TRBV7-7 and TRBJ1-5): GAGVSQSPRYKVTKRGQDVTLRCDPISSHATLYWYQQALGQGPEFLTYFNYEAQPDKSGLPSDRFSAERPEGSISTLTIQRTEQRDSAMYRCASSSTYRRPQHFGDGTRLSIL.

This chain connects TRBV27 to TRBJ2-3; D perhaps matches TRBD2 (5 bases). CDR3 length: 15 residues. Trimming shortened V by 3 bases and J by 6 bases, and 16 bases separated the two germline ends. CDR1 and CDR2 from the germline V gene are MNHEY and SMNVEV (reference sequence). The CDR3 DNA reads TGTGCCAGCAGTTTGGCACCTTACGGGGTGGATACGCAGTATTTT. It translates to CASSLAPYGVDTQYF.

This chain uses TRBV5-6 with TRBJ2-1, with 7 bases that match TRBD1. This CDR3 contains 17 residues. The germline V gene encodes CDR1 SGHDT and CDR2 YYEEEE. Trimming at V came to 4 bases and at J to 1 base, leaving 11 bases not matched to a gene. The CDR3 here is CASSAKTTGLSYNEQFF. The CDR3 coding sequence is TGTGCCAGCAGCGCAAAAACGACAGGGTTGTCCTACAATGAGCAGTTCTTC.

For the CDR3, the DNA is TGTGCCTGGACTCCTCCTAGCACAGATACGCAGTATTTT. Translating gives CAWTPPSTDTQYF. The V call is TRBV30, the J call TRBJ2-3; D is ambiguous. CDR1 and CDR2 from the germline V gene are GTSNPN and SVGIG (reference sequence). This CDR3 region has 13 residues. Trimming stripped 4 bases from V and 0 bases from J, with 8 bases between.

V and J are TRBV6-6 and TRBJ2-7, with 10 nucleotides matching TRBD1. Germline lookup yields CDR1 MNHNY and CDR2 SVGAGI (reference sequence). With 6 bases clipped from V and 2 bases from J, the junction kept 4 bases outside the gene matches. The CDR3 runs 14 residues. The CDR3 DNA reads as TGTGCCAGCAGAACCGGGACAGGGGCCTACGAGCAGTACTTC. Its protein is CASRTGTGAYEQYF.

The chain links TRBV11-3 to TRBJ2-1; 7 nucleotides match TRBD2. Trimming took 0 bases from V and 0 from J; bases not matched to a gene: 2. Germline V gene data show CDR1 as SGHNT and CDR2 as YENEEA. This CDR3 spans 16 amino acids. The CDR3 nucleotides are TGTGCCAGCAGCTTAGACGGGGGGAGCTCCTACAATGAGCAGTTCTTC. Its translation is CASSLDGGSSYNEQFF. Combining the CDR3 with reference TRBV11-3 and TRBJ2-1 gives the whole variable domain EAGVVQSPRYKIIEKKQPVAFWCNPISGHNTLYWYLQNLGQGPELLIRYENEEAVDDSQLPKDRFSAERLKGVDSTLKIQPAELGDSAVYLCASSLDGGSSYNEQFFGPGTRLTVL.

The gene calls are TRBV5-1 and TRBJ2-7; 8 bases map to TRBD1. V was clipped by 1 base and J by 7 bases; unmatched bases: 13. Germline V gene sequence: CDR1 SGHRS, CDR2 YFSETQ. This CDR3 spans 16 amino acids. The CDR3 protein is CASSLREGQGTGEQYF. The CDR3 DNA reads TGCGCCAGCAGCTTGCGGGAAGGACAGGGAACGGGTGAGCAGTACTTC. Variable domain in full (rest from reference TRBV5-1 and TRBJ2-7): KAGVTQTPRYLIKTRGQQVTLSCSPISGHRSVSWYQQTPGQGLQFLFEYFSETQRNKGNFPGRFSGRQFSNSRSEMNVSTLELGDSALYLCASSLREGQGTGEQYFGPGTRLTVT.